These 31 T cell receptor beta chains share one sample of origin, sequenced in a study of CD8 T cells in ankylosing spondylitis. For these receptors, no antigen is known. TCRdb processed the 5' RACE reads anew with MiXCR; each CDR3 protein has one entry. Of over 450,000 distinct CDR3 sequences detected, approximately 12% appear once; the ten largest clones hold almost 7%. Findings of the study overall: A TCR beta motif of roughly 8 highly homologous variants appeared characteristic of ankylosing spondylitis blood.

The specimen was blood, either unsorted or a sorted T cell fraction (not recorded which). Receptors originate from a male donor with ankylosing spondylitis.

This clonotype has just a few counts. The V gene is TRBV5-5, the J gene TRBJ2-1; D may correspond to TRBD1 or TRBD2 (5 bases each). Per germline, CDR1 SGHKS and CDR2 YYEKEE (reference sequence). Trimming removed 4 bases from V and 2 bases from J, with 13 bases in between. The CDR3 sequence is 15 residues long. CDR3 nucleotides: TGTGCCAGCAGCCGGGACCCTCCGGCCTACAATGAGCAGTTCTTC. It encodes CASSRDPPAYNEQFF.

The chain uses TRBV27 and TRBJ1-1; D gene unclear. The CDR3 consists of 16 residues. The germline CDR1 and CDR2 sequences are MNHEY and SMNVEV (reference sequence). The germline V and J ends were trimmed by 5 bases and 1 base, with 17 bases remaining between them. Here the CDR3 DNA reads TGTGCCAGCAGTACCCTCGGGAGCGGGCCGAACACTGAAGCTTTCTTT. It encodes CASSTLGSGPNTEAFF.

This clonotype was seen at least ten times. The chain joins TRBV24-1 to TRBJ2-3, with D hard to call. Germline V gives CDR1 KGHDR, CDR2 SFDVKD. The CDR3 length is 14 residues. Trimming cost V 6 bases and J 0 bases, with 9 bases left between them. The CDR3 bases are TGTGCCACCAGTCCCACCTTTAGCACAGATACGCAGTATTTT. It specifies CATSPTFSTDTQYF.

Only a few counts were recorded for this clonotype. CDR3 sequence reads: CATQTSGAHNEQFF. The CDR3 DNA is TGTGCCACACAGACTAGCGGGGCCCACAATGAGCAGTTCTTC. The rearrangement links TRBV24-1 to TRBJ2-1; 11 bases align to TRBD2. Per germline, CDR1 KGHDR and CDR2 SFDVKD. CDR3 length: 14 residues. V lost 10 bases and J lost 5; bases outside the gene matches: 6.

This clonotype was observed at least ten times. The genes are TRBV5-1 and TRBJ2-2; 7 bases match TRBD1. J gave up 2 bases and V 0 bases, and 1 base lay outside the gene matches. Per the germline V gene, CDR1 is SGHRS and CDR2 is YFSETQ. The length of the CDR3 is 15 residues. CDR3 in amino acids: CASSLGQGNTGELFF. The CDR3 bases are TGCGCCAGCAGCTTGGGACAGGGAAACACCGGGGAGCTGTTTTTT.

This clonotype was picked up a small number of times. The chain combines TRBV3-1 with TRBJ2-7, with a weak D call TRBD1 (6 bases). The CDR3 is made up of 13 amino acids. V lost 4 bases, J lost 7 bases, and 14 bases lay in between. Germline V lookup: CDR1 LGHDT, CDR2 YNNKEL (reference sequence). CDR3 nucleotides: TGTGCCAGCAGCCTTCGGAAGGGGGTTGAGCAGTACTTC. The encoded protein is CASSLRKGVEQYF.

This clonotype turned up a few times. The gene calls are TRBV7-2 and TRBJ2-3, with D unclear. The CDR3 runs 14 residues. Trimming shortened V by 8 bases and J by 7 bases, and 19 bases separated the two germline ends. Germline V gives CDR1 SGHTA, CDR2 FQGNSA. This chain's CDR3 is CASFLPVEPNTQYF. The CDR3 DNA reads as TGTGCCAGCTTCCTTCCTGTGGAGCCCAATACGCAGTATTTT. Complete variable domain (other parts from reference TRBV7-2 and TRBJ2-3): GAGVSQSPSNKVTEKGKDVELRCDPISGHTALYWYRQSLGQGLEFLIYFQGNSAPDKSGLPSDRFSAERTGGSVSTLTIQRTQQEDSAVYLCASFLPVEPNTQYFGPGTRLTVL.

This clonotype was detected only a few times. The J gene is TRBJ2-1, the V gene TRBV24-1; unclear D gene. Germline CDR1 reads KGHDR; CDR2 reads SFDVKD. With 0 bases removed from V and 8 bases from J, the gap between germline ends came to 16 bases. This CDR3 is 16 amino acids long. The CDR3 spells CATSDLPHSGEDEQFF. The CDR3 DNA sequence: TGTGCCACCAGTGATTTGCCCCATTCTGGAGAGGATGAGCAGTTCTTC.

Concerning this clonotype: One end of the junction varies from germline; a read error may be responsible. The rearrangement joins TRBV3-1 to TRBJ2-1, with D tentatively TRBD1 (6 bases). CDR1 and CDR2 from the germline V gene are LGHDT and YNNKEL (reference sequence). The CDR3 length is 17 residues. CDR3 amino acids: CASTQELQRTHQGEQFF. The CDR3 coding sequence is TGTGCCAGCACCCAAGAACTTCAACGGACACATCAGGGGGAGCAGTTCTTC.

The chain combines TRBV2 with TRBJ2-2; possibly TRBD2 for D (5 bases). CDR1 is SNHLY, CDR2 FYNNEI, per germline. This CDR3 spans 14 amino acids. The V end lost 6 bases, the J end lost 0 bases, and 8 bases lay between the germline ends. CDR3 amino acids: CASRLDSNTGELFF. DNA of the CDR3: TGTGCCAGCAGGTTGGACTCGAACACCGGGGAGCTGTTTTTT.

CDR3 sequence: CATAGQNNSPLHF. CDR3 nucleotide sequence: TGTGCCACCGCCGGACAGAATAATTCACCCCTCCACTTT. The gene calls are TRBV10-3 and TRBJ1-6, with D maybe TRBD1 (6 bases). The CDR3 has 13 amino acids. V was clipped by 10 bases and J by 5 bases, with 12 bases between them. Looked up from germline, CDR1 is ENHRY and CDR2 is SYGVKD.

The genes are TRBV21-1 and TRBJ2-7. TRBV21-1 is marked as a pseudogene. The CDR3 is 11 residues long. CDR3 bases: TGTGCCAGCAGATGGTTCGGGGAGCAGTACGTC. It translates to CASRWFGEQYV.

This clonotype was seen more than once but under ten times. The chain employs TRBV20-1 and TRBJ2-7; 9 bases line up with TRBD2. Trimming at V came to 0 bases and at J to 5 bases, leaving 8 bases not matched to a gene. The CDR3 covers 15 residues. Germline CDR1 and CDR2: DFQATT and SNEGSKA (reference sequence). CDR3 sequence reads: CSARDPSGRRNEQYF. The CDR3 DNA reads TGCAGTGCTAGAGATCCGAGCGGGAGGAGGAACGAGCAGTACTTC.

The V call is TRBV24-1, the J call TRBJ1-1; 10 positions match TRBD1. The germline gives CDR1 KGHDR, CDR2 SFDVKD. This CDR3 is 14 amino acids long. The trim removed 7 bases at V and 4 bases at J, leaving 5 bases unmatched. Here the CDR3 reads CATRGTGVGTEAFF. CDR3 DNA: TGTGCCACCAGGGGGACAGGGGTTGGCACTGAAGCTTTCTTT.

This clonotype has more than one count but fewer than ten. The gene calls are TRBV6-2 or TRBV6-3 and TRBJ2-3; D not certain. Germline V CDR1 and CDR2: MNHEY, SVGEGT. Trimming left V 4 bases short and J 0 bases short, with 14 bases between. CDR3 length: 16 residues. CDR3 amino acids: CASSSHLTPSTDTQYF. The CDR3 DNA sequence: TGTGCCAGCAGTTCGCATCTTACGCCAAGCACAGATACGCAGTATTTT.

This clonotype was counted between two and nine times. The chain recombines TRBV10-3 with TRBJ2-3, with D unclear. The V gene lost 1 base and the J gene lost 6 bases, with 5 bases spanning the gap. The CDR3 spans 12 residues. The germline V gene has CDR1 ENHRY and CDR2 SYGVKD. CDR3 amino acids: CAISEYADTQYF. In DNA, the CDR3 is TGTGCCATCAGTGAGTACGCGGATACGCAGTATTTT.

The table lists this clonotype with many counts. The chain uses TRBV21-1 and TRBJ1-3; TRBD1 was called by the table and not checked on the DNA. TRBV21-1 is described as a pseudogene. CDR3 size: 18 residues. In DNA, the CDR3 is TGTGCCAGCAGCAAAAGCCCAGACAGGGGGCAAGCTGGAAACACCATATATTTT. Its translation: CASSKSPDRGQAGNTIYF.

This chain joins TRBV7-9 and TRBJ1-6; TRBD1 aligns across 8 bases. J lost 5 bases, V lost 5 bases, and 8 bases had no gene match. Per germline, CDR1 SEHNR and CDR2 FQNEAQ (reference sequence). The CDR3 runs to 16 residues. Here the CDR3 reads CASSPGQGSDNSPLHF. CDR3 sequence (DNA): TGTGCCAGCAGCCCAGGACAGGGTTCCGATAATTCACCCCTCCACTTT.

The chain carries TRBV24-1 and TRBJ2-5; possibly TRBD1 for D (5 bases). Germline assignment: CDR1 KGHDR and CDR2 SFDVKD. Trimming left V 3 bases short and J 5 bases short, with 12 bases between. CDR3 length equals 14 residues. The CDR3: CATSDAQEQETQYF. The CDR3 DNA follows: TGTGCCACCAGTGATGCACAGGAGCAGGAGACCCAGTACTTC.

The J gene is TRBJ2-5, the V gene TRBV11-2; tentatively, D is TRBD1 or TRBD2 (5 bases each). The CDR3 spans 16 residues. V lost 0 bases to trimming and J lost 0 bases, with 11 bases between them. CDR1 and CDR2 (germline): SGHAT, FQNNGV. This CDR3 reads CASSLDGTPYQETQYF. In DNA, the CDR3 is TGTGCCAGCAGCTTAGATGGGACCCCCTACCAAGAGACCCAGTACTTC.

This clonotype was observed many times. The chain couples TRBV4-1 to TRBJ1-5; TRBD1 is a possible D gene (6 bases). The CDR3 runs to 13 residues. Germline CDR1 MGHRA, CDR2 YSYEKL. Trimming cost V 6 bases and J 2 bases, with 8 bases left between them. For the CDR3, the DNA is TGCGCCAGCAGTAGGACAGGCAATCAGCCCCAGCATTTT. It specifies CASSRTGNQPQHF.

This chain connects TRBV24-1 to TRBJ2-3, with TRBD2 identical over 7 bases. The CDR3 spans 13 residues. V gave up 9 bases and J gave up 1 base; unmatched junction bases: 3. Per germline, CDR1 KGHDR and CDR2 SFDVKD. CDR3 residues: CATLGGGTDTQYF. The CDR3 DNA is TGTGCCACCCTGGGGGGGGGCACAGATACGCAGTATTTT.

The rearrangement links TRBV7-8 to TRBJ2-1, with D perhaps matching TRBD1 or TRBD2 (5 bases each). This CDR3 spans 15 amino acids. Deletions cut 2 bases from V and 3 bases from J, with 11 bases between. Germline V gives CDR1 SGHVS, CDR2 FQNEAQ. CDR3 nucleotide sequence: TGTGCCAGCAGCTTATCGTTGGGGGACTACAATGAGCAGTTCTTC. Its protein product is CASSLSLGDYNEQFF.

V usage is TRBV2 and J usage is TRBJ2-7, with D possibly being TRBD2 (6 bases). Between the trimmed V and J ends, which lost 6 bases and 0 bases, there was a span of 12 bases. The germline gives CDR1 SNHLY, CDR2 FYNNEI. This CDR3 has 14 residues. The CDR3 reads CASSARDHSYEQYV. In nucleotides, the CDR3 is TGTGCCAGCAGCGCGCGGGACCACTCCTACGAGCAGTACGTC.

This clonotype has just a few counts. The V and J genes are TRBV5-1 and TRBJ2-7, with a weak D call TRBD2 (5 bases). The length of the CDR3 is 13 residues. The V and J ends lost 1 base and 4 bases respectively, with 9 bases between them. CDR1 is SGHRS, CDR2 YFSETQ, per germline. DNA of the CDR3: TGCGCCAGCAGCTTGCCAGCGGCATACGAGCAGTACTTC. Protein sequence: CASSLPAAYEQYF.

This sequence joins TRBV5-1 and TRBJ2-5, with D possibly called TRBD1 or TRBD2 (7 bases each). CDR1 and CDR2 (germline): SGHRS, YFSETQ. Trimming stripped 4 bases from V and 1 base from J, with 17 bases between. The CDR3 consists of 16 residues. CDR3 nucleotides: TGCGCCAGCAGCCAGGGGGGGGTAGGGATCCAAGAGACCCAGTACTTC. Amino acids: CASSQGGVGIQETQYF.

This chain uses TRBV3-1 with TRBJ2-3; TRBD2 matches 7 bases. CDR3 size: 12 residues. The trim removed 4 bases at V and 7 bases at J, leaving 2 bases unmatched. Germline CDR1 LGHDT, CDR2 YNNKEL (reference sequence). Here the CDR3 reads CASSPGGNTQYF. The DNA of the CDR3 is TGTGCCAGCAGCCCCGGGGGGAATACGCAGTATTTT.

The V gene is TRBV7-9, the J gene TRBJ2-1; 10 bases agree with TRBD2. The length of the CDR3 is 16 residues. V shed 0 bases, J shed 8 bases, and the junction held 7 bases outside the gene matches. The germline V gene has CDR1 SEHNR and CDR2 FQNEAQ (reference sequence). The CDR3 bases are TGTGCCAGCAGCTTAGCGTCGGGACTAGCGATCCATGAGCAGTTCTTC. This sequence encodes CASSLASGLAIHEQFF.

This clonotype has more than one count but fewer than ten. CDR3 loop: CSARPYPDRGGGYTF. CDR3 sequence (DNA): TGCAGTGCTAGACCTTACCCAGACAGGGGAGGCGGCTACACCTTC. This sequence joins TRBV20-1 and TRBJ1-2; 8 bases align to TRBD1. J lost 8 bases, V lost 2 bases, and 13 bases had no gene match. The CDR3 consists of 15 residues. Per the germline V gene, CDR1 is DFQATT and CDR2 is SNEGSKA (reference sequence).

The table lists this clonotype with a few counts. The rearrangement links TRBV30 to TRBJ1-2; D possibly corresponds to TRBD1 (6 bases). V was shortened by 4 bases and J by 0 bases, with 12 bases between the two germline ends. The length of the CDR3 is 14 residues. CDR1 and CDR2 (germline): GTSNPN, SVGIG (reference sequence). CDR3 residues: CAWNGQTTNYGYTF. The CDR3 DNA follows: TGTGCCTGGAACGGACAGACGACTAACTATGGCTACACCTTC.

This clonotype was recorded only once. The chain carries TRBV4-2 and TRBJ2-3; 7 nucleotides line up with TRBD2. The CDR3 length is 17 residues. Germline V lookup: CDR1 LGHNA, CDR2 YNFKEQ. With V trimmed by 0 bases and J by 4 bases, 10 bases remained unmatched. This CDR3 is CASSQESAAGEADTQYF. In DNA form, the CDR3 reads TGTGCCAGCAGCCAAGAATCTGCCGCGGGAGAGGCAGATACGCAGTATTTT.